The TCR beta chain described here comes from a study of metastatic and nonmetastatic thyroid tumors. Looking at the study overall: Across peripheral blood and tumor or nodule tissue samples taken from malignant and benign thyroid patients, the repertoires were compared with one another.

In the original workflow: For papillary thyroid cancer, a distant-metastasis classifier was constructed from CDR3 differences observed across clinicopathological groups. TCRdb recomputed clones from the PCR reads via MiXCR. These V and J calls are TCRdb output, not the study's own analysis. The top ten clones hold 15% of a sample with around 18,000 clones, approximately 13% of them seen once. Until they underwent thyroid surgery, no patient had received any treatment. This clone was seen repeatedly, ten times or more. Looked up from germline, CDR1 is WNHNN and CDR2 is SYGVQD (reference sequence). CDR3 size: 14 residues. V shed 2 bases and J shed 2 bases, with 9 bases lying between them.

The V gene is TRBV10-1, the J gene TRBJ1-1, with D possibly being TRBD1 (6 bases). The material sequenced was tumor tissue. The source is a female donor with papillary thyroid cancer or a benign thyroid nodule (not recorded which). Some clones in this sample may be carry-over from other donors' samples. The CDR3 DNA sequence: TGCGCCAGCAGTGAGATGGGGGCTAACACTGAAGCTTTCTTT. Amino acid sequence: CASSEMGANTEAFF.